The T cell receptor beta chain described here comes from a study of blood T cells in healthy people across ages. Caucasian, healthy and from Russia, the donors were aged between roughly 6 and 100. A remark on this clonotype: Its target is not known. One end of the junction does not line up with germline, which may come from a read error.

Overall study findings and caveats: The study lacked donor CMV status, which possibly confounded expanded clonotype changes.

Through a sample-barcoded 5' primer and a J-beta primer mix, a second PCR was run for about 6 to 12 cycles. Tagging of each cDNA molecule was performed by a template-switch adaptor with 12 random nucleotides. All samples gave at least 3 million CDR3-containing paired-end reads. Each CDR3 protein is one row after TCRdb ran MiXCR on the 5' RACE reads. The table lists fewer than 2 million distinct CDR3 sequences, 39% of them singletons, with roughly 24% in the top ten. The sample comprised blood. This sequence was found in a human donor in good health.

CDR3 sequence reads: CASSASQSQTIYF. Here the CDR3 DNA reads TGCGCCAGCAGCGCATCGCAATCGCAGACCATATATTTT. The rearrangement joins TRBV7-7 to TRBJ1-3; no firm D call. CDR1 SSHAT and CDR2 FNYEAQ come from the germline V gene (reference sequence). There are 13 residues in the CDR3.